The next 10 T cell receptor beta chains were all read from a single sample in a study of CD4 T cells in relation to SARS-CoV-2 and coronaviruses. Using immunoSEQ multiplex PCR, the repertoire was profiled, and TCRdb retains in-frame clones only, with some absent. The sample has about 36,000 clones; about four fifths are singletons. Their recognized antigens are unknown. The specimen was naive CD4+ T cells from PBMCs, cultured in vitro. Subset indicated: naive CD4+ T cells isolated by negative enrichment. The receptors shown here come from an adult with COVID-19.

V is TRBV10-3 and J is TRBJ2-6; TRBD2 might be the D (5 bases). Trimming stripped 8 bases from V and 0 bases from J, with 5 bases between. Germline lookup yields CDR1 ENHRY and CDR2 SYGVKD. The CDR3 has 13 amino acids. CDR3 in DNA: TGTGCCATCGAGGGCTCTGGGGCCAACGTCCTGACTTTC. This encodes CAIEGSGANVLTF.

The J gene is TRBJ1-5, the V gene TRBV5-5; possible D gene TRBD1, 6 bases. From germline, CDR1 is SGHKS and CDR2 YYEKEE (reference sequence). Trimming stripped 4 bases from V and 6 bases from J, with 14 bases between. The CDR3 is 14 amino acids. DNA for the CDR3: TGTGCCAGCAGCCCAACAGGGAATAGTCAGCCCCAGCATTTT. Protein: CASSPTGNSQPQHF. Complete variable domain (other parts from reference TRBV5-5 and TRBJ1-5): DAGVTQSPTHLIKTRGQQVTLRCSPISGHKSVSWYQQVLGQGPQFIFQYYEKEERGRGNFPDRFSARQFPNYSSELNVNALLLGDSALYLCASSPTGNSQPQHFGDGTRLSIL.

The rearrangement links TRBV7-9 to TRBJ1-3; 7 bases are a match to TRBD1. Germline assignment: CDR1 SEHNR and CDR2 FQNEAQ (reference sequence). The CDR3 has 15 residues. V lost 2 bases and J lost 1; bases outside the gene matches: 2. CDR3 region: CASSLNRGSGNTIYF. CDR3 in DNA: TGTGCCAGCAGCTTAAACAGGGGATCTGGAAACACCATATATTTT.

The chain has TRBV3-1 (or the pseudogene TRBV3-2) and TRBJ2-1; either TRBD1 or TRBD2 may fit D (5 bases each). The CDR3 is 17 amino acids. CDR1 is LGHDT, CDR2 YNNKEL, per germline (reference sequence). V dropped 0 bases and J dropped 6 bases, with 18 bases sitting between them. CDR3 in amino acids: CASSQDREGLPVNEQFF. DNA of the CDR3: TGTGCCAGCAGCCAAGATCGAGAGGGGTTGCCGGTCAATGAGCAGTTCTTC.

The rearrangement joins TRBV5-1 to TRBJ2-7; 13 bases are a match to TRBD2. Germline V gives CDR1 SGHRS, CDR2 YFSETQ. After removal of 3 bases from V and 0 bases from J, the junction contained 6 bases not matched to a gene. The CDR3 has 17 residues. The CDR3 DNA follows: TGCGCCAGCAGCTCAGGGACTAGCGGGACTAGCTCCTACGAGCAGTACTTC. Its translation is CASSSGTSGTSSYEQYF.

This clone was counted between two and nine times. The chain links TRBV19 to TRBJ1-1, with TRBD1 matching 7 bases. Losses at the gene ends were 7 bases for V and 5 bases for J; bases not matched to a gene: 13. Germline-derived CDR1 and CDR2 are LNHDA and SQIVND (reference sequence). This CDR3 is built from 15 residues. The CDR3 region is CASIKQGTSVTEAFF. CDR3 sequence (DNA): TGTGCCAGTATAAAACAGGGGACCTCCGTTACTGAAGCTTTCTTT.

This sequence joins TRBV28 and TRBJ2-4; D is uncertain. This CDR3 spans 14 amino acids. In germline, CDR1 is MDHEN, CDR2 SYDVKM. V was shortened by 5 bases and J by 7 bases, with 15 bases between the two germline ends. Written as DNA, the CDR3 is TGTGCCAGCAGTCCCTCGGTCTGGGTGAACATTCAGTACTTC. Its protein product is CASSPSVWVNIQYF.

The chain carries TRBV7-3 and TRBJ2-3; 9 bases agree with TRBD2. Germline V gives CDR1 SGHTA, CDR2 FQGTGA. The V gene end was trimmed by 2 bases and the J gene end by 0 bases; junction bases not matched to a gene: 6. The CDR3 loop spans 17 amino acids. CDR3 sequence: CASSLSGGTSSTDTQYF. As DNA, the CDR3 is TGTGCCAGCAGCTTATCAGGGGGGACTAGCAGCACAGATACGCAGTATTTT. The whole variable domain, remainder taken from reference TRBV7-3 and TRBJ2-3, is GAGVSQTPSNKVTEKGKYVELRCDPISGHTALYWYRQSLGQGPEFLIYFQGTGAADDSGLPNDRFFAVRPEGSVSTLKIQRTERGDSAVYLCASSLSGGTSSTDTQYFGPGTRLTVL.

This clone was seen a handful of times. The rearrangement uses TRBV6-4 and TRBJ1-6, with D possibly matching TRBD1 (6 bases). Germline V gene lookup returns CDR1 MRHNA and CDR2 SNTAGT. CDR3 length equals 13 residues. The ends were cut back, 6 bases at V and 6 bases at J, with 9 bases in the middle. The CDR3 nucleotides are TGTGCCAGCAGCGACAGGTCTAATTCACCCCTCCACTTT. Residues: CASSDRSNSPLHF.

The DNA of the CDR3 is TGTGCCAGTAGTATAAGGTCTGCGGGGACGCTCTACAATGAGCAGTTCTTC. Its protein is CASSIRSAGTLYNEQFF. The J gene is TRBJ2-1, the V gene TRBV19; TRBD2 might be the D (6 bases). Trimming stripped 2 bases from V and 3 bases from J, with 17 bases between. This CDR3 region has 17 residues. Germline assignment: CDR1 LNHDA and CDR2 SQIVND (reference sequence).